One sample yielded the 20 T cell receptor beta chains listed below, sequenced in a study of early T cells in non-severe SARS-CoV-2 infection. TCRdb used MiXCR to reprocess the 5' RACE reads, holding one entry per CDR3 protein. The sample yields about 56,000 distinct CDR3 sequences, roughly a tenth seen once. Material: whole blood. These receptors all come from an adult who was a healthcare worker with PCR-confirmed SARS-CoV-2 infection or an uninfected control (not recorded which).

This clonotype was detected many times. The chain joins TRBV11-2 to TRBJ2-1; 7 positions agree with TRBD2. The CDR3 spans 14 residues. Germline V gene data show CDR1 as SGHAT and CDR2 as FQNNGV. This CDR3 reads CATRGGTKYNEQFF. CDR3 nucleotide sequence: TGTGCAACCCGGGGAGGGACTAAATACAATGAGCAGTTCTTC.

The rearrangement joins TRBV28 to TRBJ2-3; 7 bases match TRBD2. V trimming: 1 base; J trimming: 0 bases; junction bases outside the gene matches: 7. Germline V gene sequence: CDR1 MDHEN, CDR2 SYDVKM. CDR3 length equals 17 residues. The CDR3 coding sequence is TGTGCCAGCAGTTTATTGGTCCTAGCGGCTAGCACAGATACGCAGTATTTT. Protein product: CASSLLVLAASTDTQYF.

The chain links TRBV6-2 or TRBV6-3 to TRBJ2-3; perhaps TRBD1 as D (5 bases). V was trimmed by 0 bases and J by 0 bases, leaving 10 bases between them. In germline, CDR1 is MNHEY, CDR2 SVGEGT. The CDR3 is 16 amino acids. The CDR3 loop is CASSYSFAGSTDTQYF. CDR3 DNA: TGTGCCAGCAGTTACTCGTTTGCAGGGAGCACAGATACGCAGTATTTT.

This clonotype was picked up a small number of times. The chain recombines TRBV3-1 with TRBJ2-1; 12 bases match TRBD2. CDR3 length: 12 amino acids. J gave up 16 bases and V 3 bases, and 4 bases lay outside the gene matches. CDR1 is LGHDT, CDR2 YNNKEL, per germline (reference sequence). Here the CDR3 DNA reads TGTGCCAGCAGCCACCAGACTAGCGGGAGCTTCTTC. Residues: CASSHQTSGSFF.

CDR3: CAISAWGSSADTQYF. For the CDR3, the DNA is TGTGCCATCAGCGCTTGGGGGTCTTCGGCAGATACGCAGTATTTT. The chain joins TRBV10-3 to TRBJ2-3; D might be TRBD1 or TRBD2, each matching 5 bases. V lost 6 bases and J lost 4, with 17 bases in between. CDR1 and CDR2 (germline): ENHRY, SYGVKD. The CDR3 runs to 15 residues.

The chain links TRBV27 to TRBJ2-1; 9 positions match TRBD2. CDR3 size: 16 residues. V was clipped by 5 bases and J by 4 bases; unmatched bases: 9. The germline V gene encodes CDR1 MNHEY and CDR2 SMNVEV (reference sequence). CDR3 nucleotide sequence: TGTGCCAGCAGTCTAGGGGCGGGAGGGTTGTACAATGAGCAGTTCTTC. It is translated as CASSLGAGGLYNEQFF.

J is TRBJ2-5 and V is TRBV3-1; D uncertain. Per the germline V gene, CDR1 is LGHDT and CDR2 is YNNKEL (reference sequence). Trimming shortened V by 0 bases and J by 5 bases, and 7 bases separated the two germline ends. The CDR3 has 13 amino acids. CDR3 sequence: CASSQDNWETQYF. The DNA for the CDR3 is TGTGCCAGCAGCCAAGATAACTGGGAGACCCAGTACTTC.

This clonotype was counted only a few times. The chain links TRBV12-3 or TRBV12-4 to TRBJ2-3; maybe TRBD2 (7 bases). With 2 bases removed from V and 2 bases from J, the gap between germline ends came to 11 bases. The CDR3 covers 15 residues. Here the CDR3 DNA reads TGTGCCAGCAGTTTATACGGGGGGCACACAGATACGCAGTATTTT. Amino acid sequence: CASSLYGGHTDTQYF.

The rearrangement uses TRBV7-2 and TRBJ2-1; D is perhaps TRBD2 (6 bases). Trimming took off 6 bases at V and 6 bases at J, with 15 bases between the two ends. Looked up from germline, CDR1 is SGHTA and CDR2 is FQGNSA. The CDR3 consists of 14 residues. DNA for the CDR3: TGTGCCAGCAGTCAGACCGGGACTGTCAATGAGCAGTTCTTC. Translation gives CASSQTGTVNEQFF. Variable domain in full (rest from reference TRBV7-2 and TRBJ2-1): GAGVSQSPSNKVTEKGKDVELRCDPISGHTALYWYRQSLGQGLEFLIYFQGNSAPDKSGLPSDRFSAERTGGSVSTLTIQRTQQEDSAVYLCASSQTGTVNEQFFGPGTRLTVL.

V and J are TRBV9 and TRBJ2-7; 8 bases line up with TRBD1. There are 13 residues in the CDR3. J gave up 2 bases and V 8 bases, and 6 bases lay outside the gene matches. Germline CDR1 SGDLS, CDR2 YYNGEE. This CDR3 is CARTQGVPYEQYF. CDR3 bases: TGTGCCAGGACACAGGGGGTCCCCTACGAGCAGTACTTC.

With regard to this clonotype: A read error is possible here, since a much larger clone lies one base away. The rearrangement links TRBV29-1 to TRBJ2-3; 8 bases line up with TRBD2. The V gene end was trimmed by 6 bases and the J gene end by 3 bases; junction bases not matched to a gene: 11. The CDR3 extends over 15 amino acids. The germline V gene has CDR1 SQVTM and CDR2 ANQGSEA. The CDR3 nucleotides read TGCAGCGTAGACCGCTTTGGCGGGAGGACAGATACGCAGTATTTT. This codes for CSVDRFGGRTDTQYF.

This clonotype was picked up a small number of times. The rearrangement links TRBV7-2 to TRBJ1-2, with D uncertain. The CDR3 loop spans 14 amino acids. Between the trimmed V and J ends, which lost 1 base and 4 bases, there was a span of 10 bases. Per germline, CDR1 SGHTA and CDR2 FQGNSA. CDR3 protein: CASSLEQDRYGYTF. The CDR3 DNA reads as TGTGCCAGCAGCTTAGAGCAGGATCGCTATGGCTACACCTTC.

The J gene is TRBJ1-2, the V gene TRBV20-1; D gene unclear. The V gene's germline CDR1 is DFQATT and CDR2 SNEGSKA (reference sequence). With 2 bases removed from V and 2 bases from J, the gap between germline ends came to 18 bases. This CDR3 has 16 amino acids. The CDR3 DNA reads TGCAGTGCTAGACCCCCCTCCGGCCCCAGAAACTATGGCTACACCTTC. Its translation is CSARPPSGPRNYGYTF.

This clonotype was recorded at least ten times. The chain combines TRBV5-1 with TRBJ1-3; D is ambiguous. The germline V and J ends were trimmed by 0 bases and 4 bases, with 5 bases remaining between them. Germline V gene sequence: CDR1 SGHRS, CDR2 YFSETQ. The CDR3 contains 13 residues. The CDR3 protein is CASSLDSGNTIYF. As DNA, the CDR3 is TGCGCCAGCAGCTTGGATAGCGGAAACACCATATATTTT.

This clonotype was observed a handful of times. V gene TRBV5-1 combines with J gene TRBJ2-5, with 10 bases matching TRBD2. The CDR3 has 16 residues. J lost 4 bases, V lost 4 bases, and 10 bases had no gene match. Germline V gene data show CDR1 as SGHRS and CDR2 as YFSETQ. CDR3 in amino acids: CASSRTSSGSGETQYF. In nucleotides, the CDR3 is TGCGCCAGCAGCCGAACGTCTAGCGGGAGTGGAGAGACCCAGTACTTC.

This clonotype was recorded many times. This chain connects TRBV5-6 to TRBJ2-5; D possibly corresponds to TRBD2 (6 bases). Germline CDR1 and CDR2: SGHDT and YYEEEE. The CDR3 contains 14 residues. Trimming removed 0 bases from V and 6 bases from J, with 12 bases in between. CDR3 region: CASSLAAGRKTQYF. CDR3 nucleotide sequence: TGTGCCAGCAGCTTGGCTGCGGGGAGGAAGACCCAGTACTTC.

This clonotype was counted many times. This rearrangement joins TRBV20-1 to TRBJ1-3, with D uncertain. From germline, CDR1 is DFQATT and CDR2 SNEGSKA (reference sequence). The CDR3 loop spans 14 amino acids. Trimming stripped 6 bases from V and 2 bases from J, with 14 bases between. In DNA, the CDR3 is TGCAGTGCCCGCCCGGATCTGGCTGGAAACACCATATATTTT. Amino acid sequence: CSARPDLAGNTIYF.

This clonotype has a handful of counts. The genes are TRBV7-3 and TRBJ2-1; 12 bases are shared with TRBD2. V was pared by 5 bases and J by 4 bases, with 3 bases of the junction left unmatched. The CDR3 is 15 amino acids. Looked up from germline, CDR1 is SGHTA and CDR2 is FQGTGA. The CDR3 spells CASSPTSGRYNEQFF. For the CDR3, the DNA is TGTGCCAGCAGCCCCACTAGCGGGAGGTACAATGAGCAGTTCTTC.

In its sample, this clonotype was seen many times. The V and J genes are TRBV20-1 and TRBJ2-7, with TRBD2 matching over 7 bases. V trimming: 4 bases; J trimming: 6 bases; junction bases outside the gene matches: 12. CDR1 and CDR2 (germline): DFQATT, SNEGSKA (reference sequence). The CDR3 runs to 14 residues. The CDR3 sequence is CSATQTSNPREQYF. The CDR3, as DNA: TGCAGTGCTACCCAGACTAGCAATCCTCGCGAGCAGTACTTC.

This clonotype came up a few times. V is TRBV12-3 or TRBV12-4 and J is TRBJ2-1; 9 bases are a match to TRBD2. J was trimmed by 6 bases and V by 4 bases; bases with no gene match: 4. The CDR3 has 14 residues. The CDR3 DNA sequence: TGTGCCAGCAGTTCGTCGACTAGCGGCAATGAGCAGTTCTTC. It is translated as CASSSSTSGNEQFF.